The source of this TCR beta chain is a study of T cell responses to AZD1222 COVID-19 vaccine. This table comes from immunoSEQ multiplex PCR, and its TCRdb copy is limited to in-frame clones, with some not included. There are roughly 100,000 clones in the sample; around 91% occur only once, and around 20% lies in the top ten. This clone appeared a single time. The clonotype originates from an adult in good health. The source material was peripheral blood, sampled on day 0 of AZD1222 vaccination.

In nucleotides, the CDR3 is TGTGCCAGCAGCAAGGGACTAGTGGGGGGCGCTGCGGGAGAGACCCAGTACTTC. Translating gives CASSKGLVGGAAGETQYF. The chain is built from TRBV7-9 and TRBJ2-5; 8 bases match TRBD2. From germline, CDR1 is SEHNR and CDR2 FQNEAQ (reference sequence). The CDR3 runs to 18 residues. Trimming at V came to 5 bases and at J to 4 bases, leaving 18 bases not matched to a gene.